These 27 T cell receptor beta chains came from one sample sequenced in a study of blood T cells in healthy people across ages. Alongside a J-beta primer mix, a sample-barcoded 5' primer served in a second PCR lasting about 6 to 12 cycles. MiXCR, run by TCRdb on the 5' RACE reads, gives a single entry per CDR3 protein. This sample has 750,000 to 950,000 distinct CDR3 sequences, with about a quarter found just once. The same sample was also used in a study of T cells of mothers and their children.

The specimen sequenced was blood. The receptors were gathered from a boy between 10 and 17 years old in good health.

V is TRBV2 and J is TRBJ2-5; 10 nucleotides align to TRBD2. The DNA matches TRBJ2-1 better at its end, which makes the J call doubtful. The CDR3 covers 11 residues. The germline CDR1 and CDR2 sequences are SNHLY and FYNNEI. The CDR3 region has the DNA TGTGCCAGCAGGACTAGCGGGGAGCAGTTCTTC. Translating gives CASRTSGEQFF.

J is TRBJ1-5 and V is TRBV19; D uncertain. The germline V gene encodes CDR1 LNHDA and CDR2 SQIVND (reference sequence). Trimming removed 4 bases from V and 0 bases from J, with 16 bases in between. CDR3 size: 17 residues. In nucleotides, the CDR3 is TGTGCCAGTAGTACCACTTATCGACACATTAGCAATCAGCCCCAGCATTTT. Amino acids: CASSTTYRHISNQPQHF.

This clonotype has just a few counts. V usage is TRBV12-3 or TRBV12-4 and J usage is TRBJ2-1; TRBD1 matches at 9 bases. The V and J ends lost 8 bases and 3 bases, in that order; junction bases with no gene match: 14. CDR3 length: 17 residues. CDR3 in amino acids: CASSKRPGTGNYNEQFF. The CDR3 nucleotides are TGTGCCAGCTCGAAAAGACCCGGGACAGGGAACTACAATGAGCAGTTCTTC.

The chain recombines TRBV19 with TRBJ2-5, with 8 bases matching TRBD1. V lost 3 bases and J lost 4; bases outside the gene matches: 4. The germline gives CDR1 LNHDA, CDR2 SQIVND (reference sequence). This CDR3 comprises 14 residues. The CDR3 DNA reads as TGTGCCAGTAGTATTAAACAGGGGGGAGAGACCCAGTACTTC. This translates into CASSIKQGGETQYF.

The chain has TRBV2 and TRBJ1-3; D call uncertain. This CDR3 region has 16 residues. The V end lost 1 base, the J end lost 0 bases, and 10 bases lay between the germline ends. Germline V gene sequence: CDR1 SNHLY, CDR2 FYNNEI. The CDR3 sequence: CASSEEETYSGNTIYF. The CDR3 DNA reads TGTGCCAGCAGTGAAGAGGAGACTTACTCTGGAAACACCATATATTTT.

This chain uses TRBV7-2 with TRBJ2-2, with 7 bases lining up with TRBD2. The CDR3 spans 15 residues. J gave up 6 bases and V 5 bases, and 9 bases lay outside the gene matches. Germline V gene sequence: CDR1 SGHTA, CDR2 FQGNSA. CDR3 DNA: TGTGCCAGCAGCCCTCTCGCGGGGGTAGCCGGGGAGCTGTTTTTT. Amino acid sequence: CASSPLAGVAGELFF.

The chain recombines TRBV12-3 or TRBV12-4 with TRBJ2-5; 7 nucleotides agree with TRBD1. J was trimmed by 2 bases and V by 7 bases; bases with no gene match: 7. There are 14 residues in the CDR3. CDR3 nucleotides: TGTGCCAGCAACTCCGGGACAGCACAAGAGACCCAGTACTTC. Amino acid sequence: CASNSGTAQETQYF.

The rearrangement joins TRBV3-1 to TRBJ2-4; D remains ambiguous. The germline V gene has CDR1 LGHDT and CDR2 YNNKEL (reference sequence). The CDR3 spans 13 residues. The V end lost 4 bases, the J end lost 5 bases, and 9 bases lay between the germline ends. In DNA form, the CDR3 reads TGTGCCAGCAGCCTAGGACCTCAAAACATTCAGTACTTC. Translating gives CASSLGPQNIQYF.

This clonotype was found a few times. The chain has TRBV11-2 and TRBJ2-2; D ambiguous. Trimming stripped 5 bases from V and 6 bases from J, with 19 bases between. Germline V gene sequence: CDR1 SGHAT, CDR2 FQNNGV. The CDR3 is 16 amino acids. DNA for the CDR3: TGTGCCAGCAGCATTCAATGGGGTAATCTGGCCGGGGAGCTGTTTTTT. It encodes CASSIQWGNLAGELFF.

Comment on this clonotype: Mismatch with germline at one junction end may stem from a read error. The chain recombines TRBV7-9 with TRBJ2-5; 10 positions match TRBD2. The J call is doubtful: the DNA matches TRBJ2-1 better. Germline lookup yields CDR1 SEHNR and CDR2 FQNEAQ (reference sequence). This CDR3 region has 14 residues. For the CDR3, the DNA is TGTGCCAACAGCGGCGCGACTAGCGGGTTGAAGCAGTTCTTC. Translated, it gives CANSGATSGLKQFF.

This clonotype was picked up a small number of times. The chain's CDR3 is CASSEGSATQYF. CDR3 DNA: TGTGCCAGCAGTGAAGGTTCGGCGACCCAGTACTTC. J is TRBJ2-5 and V is TRBV6-4, with D unresolved. V was cut by 3 bases and J by 7 bases, with 9 bases left in between. Germline loops: CDR1 MRHNA, CDR2 SNTAGT. The CDR3 sequence is 12 residues long.

This clonotype was counted only a few times. The junction and the germline gene differ at one end; a read error may be behind it. This chain uses TRBV6-5 with TRBJ2-1; TRBD2 agrees at 15 bases. This CDR3 has 17 residues. Germline CDR1 MNHEY, CDR2 SVGAGI. The CDR3 loop reads CASSYFGGTSGGNEQFF. In DNA, the CDR3 is TGTGCCAGCAGCTACTTCGGGGGGACTAGCGGGGGGAATGAGCAGTTCTTC.

This clonotype was seen a handful of times. This chain links TRBV27 with TRBJ2-7; 11 bases fit TRBD1. CDR1 and CDR2 from the germline V gene are MNHEY and SMNVEV (reference sequence). The V gene end was trimmed by 9 bases and the J gene end by 3 bases; junction bases not matched to a gene: 4. This CDR3 has 13 amino acids. The CDR3 protein is CASIGTGGYEQYF. The CDR3 nucleotides are TGTGCCAGTATCGGGACAGGGGGCTACGAGCAGTACTTC.

V gene TRBV7-9 combines with J gene TRBJ2-3; no clear D. CDR1 is SEHNR, CDR2 FQNEAQ, per germline (reference sequence). The CDR3 extends over 18 amino acids. Deletions cut 2 bases from V and 2 bases from J, with 20 bases between. The CDR3 DNA sequence: TGTGCCAGCAGCTTAATCTTCGAAACAGAATATACCACAGATACGCAGTATTTT. Translating gives CASSLIFETEYTTDTQYF.

A few counts support this clonotype. The chain couples TRBV9 to TRBJ2-1, with 10 bases identical to TRBD1. Germline CDR1 SGDLS, CDR2 YYNGEE. Germline trimming cut 3 bases from V and 3 bases from J; bases unmatched to any gene: 3. The CDR3 sequence is 15 residues long. The CDR3 spells CASSGGTGDYNEQFF. The CDR3, as DNA: TGTGCCAGCAGCGGCGGGACAGGGGACTACAATGAGCAGTTCTTC.

The chain joins TRBV27 to TRBJ1-2; maybe TRBD1 (5 bases). The CDR3 is 15 amino acids. V was trimmed by 3 bases and J by 3 bases, leaving 14 bases between them. The germline gives CDR1 MNHEY, CDR2 SMNVEV (reference sequence). CDR3 sequence: CASSFLPGYDYGYTF. CDR3 coding DNA: TGTGCCAGCAGTTTCCTACCAGGGTACGACTATGGCTACACCTTC.

The V call is TRBV4-1, the J call TRBJ2-5; possible D gene TRBD1, 6 bases. The J call is uncertain, as TRBJ2-7 better fits the DNA end. CDR1 and CDR2 from the germline V gene are MGHRA and YSYEKL. The CDR3 contains 16 residues. Here the CDR3 DNA reads TGCGCCAGCAGCCAGGACCAGGCCCAGGGGTCCTACGAGCAGTACTTC. This gives the protein CASSQDQAQGSYEQYF.

A few counts support this clonotype. The V gene is TRBV3-1, the J gene TRBJ2-5; no definite D call. From germline, CDR1 is LGHDT and CDR2 YNNKEL (reference sequence). The CDR3 length is 13 residues. V lost 3 bases and J 3 bases, leaving 8 bases between the germline ends. The CDR3 DNA reads TGTGCCAGCAGCCAGTTAACTAAAGAGACCCAGTACTTC. This codes for CASSQLTKETQYF.

The chain couples TRBV20-1 to TRBJ2-5; 9 bases match TRBD1. CDR1 and CDR2 (germline): DFQATT, SNEGSKA (reference sequence). The CDR3 is 15 amino acids. The J segment lost 4 bases and the V segment lost 3 bases, leaving 9 bases of the junction unmatched. CDR3 sequence (DNA): TGCAGTGCTAGCTCAAACAGGGGGCACGGAGAGACCCAGTACTTC. This encodes CSASSNRGHGETQYF.

This clonotype turned up a few times. The chain joins TRBV7-9 to TRBJ1-3; D may be TRBD1 (5 bases). The CDR3 runs 16 residues. V lost 4 bases, J lost 2 bases, and 15 bases lay in between. Looked up from germline, CDR1 is SEHNR and CDR2 is FQNEAQ (reference sequence). The DNA of the CDR3 is TGTGCCAGCAGCTCCCGACAGAATCCCACTGGAAACACCATATATTTT. Translated, it gives CASSSRQNPTGNTIYF.

The count of this clonotype is one. A junction boundary mismatches the germline segment, possibly from a read error. This sequence joins TRBV3-1 and TRBJ1-1; 9 nucleotides line up with TRBD1. From germline, CDR1 is LGHDT and CDR2 YNNKEL (reference sequence). The CDR3 consists of 14 residues. The CDR3 sequence is CVSAKQGASTEAFF. DNA for the CDR3: TGTGTCAGCGCCAAACAGGGGGCCAGCACTGAAGCTTTCTTT.

This clonotype was detected only a few times. The chain carries TRBV30 and TRBJ2-7, with D possibly matching TRBD2 (5 bases). This CDR3 has 11 amino acids. The V gene lost 5 bases and the J gene lost 5 bases, with 10 bases spanning the gap. Per the germline V gene, CDR1 is GTSNPN and CDR2 is SVGIG (reference sequence). CDR3 in DNA: TGTGCCTGGGCCCGAGGGCACGAGCAGTACTTC. Translated: CAWARGHEQYF. Full variable domain (remainder filled in from reference TRBV30 and TRBJ2-7): SQTIHQWPATLVQPVGSPLSLECTVEGTSNPNLYWYRQAAGRGLQLLFYSVGIGQISSEVPQNLSASRPQDRQFILSSKKLLLSDSGFYLCAWARGHEQYFGPGTRLTVT.

This clonotype turned up a few times. The chain couples TRBV28 to TRBJ2-2; D may be TRBD2 (6 bases). V was clipped by 4 bases and J by 1 base, with 16 bases between them. Per germline, CDR1 MDHEN and CDR2 SYDVKM. This CDR3 is built from 17 residues. CDR3 bases: TGTGCCAGCAGTTCCCTGGGGCTAGCGCTGAACACCGGGGAGCTGTTTTTT. Translated: CASSSLGLALNTGELFF.

The chain uses TRBV20-1 and TRBJ2-7; tentatively, D is TRBD1 (7 bases). CDR1 is DFQATT, CDR2 SNEGSKA, per germline (reference sequence). The CDR3 is 15 residues long. The V and J ends lost 0 bases and 3 bases respectively, with 15 bases between them. CDR3: CSARDSRGDLYEQYF. Here the CDR3 DNA reads TGCAGTGCTAGAGATTCCAGGGGGGACCTCTACGAGCAGTACTTC.

This clonotype has more than one count but fewer than ten. The V and J genes are TRBV27 and TRBJ1-4; D might be TRBD1 (5 bases). Trimming took off 8 bases at V and 6 bases at J, with 22 bases between the two ends. This CDR3 region has 16 residues. Germline CDR1 reads MNHEY; CDR2 reads SMNVEV (reference sequence). The CDR3 DNA reads TGTGCCAGCCTATCCCGCGGGGGGGTGAAAGATGAAAAACTGTTTTTT. Its translation is CASLSRGGVKDEKLFF.

In its sample, this clonotype was seen a few times. The CDR3 DNA reads as TGCGCCAGCAGCTTGGTTCAGGGTATGGAGACCCAGTACTTC. This sequence encodes CASSLVQGMETQYF. The chain links TRBV5-1 to TRBJ2-5; a weak D match, TRBD1 (5 bases). V lost 0 bases to trimming and J lost 5 bases, with 11 bases between them. The CDR3 is made up of 14 amino acids. Germline assignment: CDR1 SGHRS and CDR2 YFSETQ.

The chain links TRBV20-1 to TRBJ2-7, with no clear D. CDR1 and CDR2 (germline): DFQATT, SNEGSKA (reference sequence). This CDR3 contains 12 residues. V was clipped by 6 bases and J by 1 base, with 10 bases between them. The CDR3 protein is CSAEKSSYEQYF. CDR3 bases: TGCAGTGCGGAGAAATCATCCTACGAGCAGTACTTC.